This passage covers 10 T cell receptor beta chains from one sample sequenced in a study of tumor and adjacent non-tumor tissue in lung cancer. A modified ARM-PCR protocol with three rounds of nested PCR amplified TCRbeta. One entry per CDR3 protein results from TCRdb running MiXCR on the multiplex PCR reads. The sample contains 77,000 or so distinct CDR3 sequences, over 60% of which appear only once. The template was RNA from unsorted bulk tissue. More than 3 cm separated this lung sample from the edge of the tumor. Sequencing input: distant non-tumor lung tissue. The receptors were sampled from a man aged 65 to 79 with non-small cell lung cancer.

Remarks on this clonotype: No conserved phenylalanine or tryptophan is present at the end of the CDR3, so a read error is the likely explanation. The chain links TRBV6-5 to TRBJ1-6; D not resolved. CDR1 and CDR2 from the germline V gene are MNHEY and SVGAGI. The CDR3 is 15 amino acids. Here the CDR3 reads CASSYSDGKNSLLHV. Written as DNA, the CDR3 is TGTGCCAGCAGTTATTCCGACGGTAAAAACTCACTCCTCCACGTT.

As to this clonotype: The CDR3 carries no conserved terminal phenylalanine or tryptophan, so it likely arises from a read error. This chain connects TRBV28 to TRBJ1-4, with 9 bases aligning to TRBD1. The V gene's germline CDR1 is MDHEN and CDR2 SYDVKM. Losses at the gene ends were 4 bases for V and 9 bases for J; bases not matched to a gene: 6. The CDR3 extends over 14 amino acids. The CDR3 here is CASSWTGELKKLFV. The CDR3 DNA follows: TGTGCCAGCAGTTGGACAGGGGAATTGAAAAAACTGTTTGTT.

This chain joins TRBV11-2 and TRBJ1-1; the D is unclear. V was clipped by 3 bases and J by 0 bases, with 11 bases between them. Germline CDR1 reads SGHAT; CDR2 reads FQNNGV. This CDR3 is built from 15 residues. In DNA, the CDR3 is TGTGCCAGCAGCTTCACCAATTCTATGAACACTGAAGCTTTCTTT. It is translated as CASSFTNSMNTEAFF.

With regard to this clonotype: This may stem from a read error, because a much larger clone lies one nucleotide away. CDR3 in amino acids: CASSPRGLAKNTQYF. As DNA, the CDR3 is TGTGCCAGCAGCCCCCGGGGGCTAGCCAAAAACACTCAGTACTTC. The V gene is TRBV13, the J gene TRBJ2-4; the D gene could be TRBD1 or TRBD2 (6 bases each). The V gene's germline CDR1 is PRHDT and CDR2 FYEKMQ (reference sequence). The CDR3 is 15 amino acids.

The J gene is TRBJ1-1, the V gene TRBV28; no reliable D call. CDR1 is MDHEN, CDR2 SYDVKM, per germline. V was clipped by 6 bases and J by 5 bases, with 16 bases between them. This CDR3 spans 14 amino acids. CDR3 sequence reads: CASSLPLTGTEAFF. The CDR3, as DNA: TGTGCCAGCAGCTTACCCCTTACGGGGACTGAAGCTTTCTTT.

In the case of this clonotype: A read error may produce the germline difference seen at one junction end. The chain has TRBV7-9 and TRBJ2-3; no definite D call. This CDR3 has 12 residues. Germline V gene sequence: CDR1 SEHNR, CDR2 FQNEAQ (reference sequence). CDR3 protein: CASSSPRDMQYF. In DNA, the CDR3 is TGTGCAAGCAGCTCCCCACGTGATATGCAGTATTTT.

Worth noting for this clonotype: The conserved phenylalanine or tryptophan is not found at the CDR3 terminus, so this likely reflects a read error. CDR3 sequence (DNA): TGTGCCAGCAGAACCGGGAGAGGGAGATCCAATTCACCCCTCCACTCT. Translated: CASRTGRGRSNSPLHS. This chain connects TRBV6-2 or TRBV6-3 to TRBJ1-6, with unresolved D. Germline V gene lookup returns CDR1 MNHEY and CDR2 SVGEGT. Between the trimmed V and J ends, which lost 6 bases and 7 bases, there was a span of 19 bases. The CDR3 runs to 16 residues.

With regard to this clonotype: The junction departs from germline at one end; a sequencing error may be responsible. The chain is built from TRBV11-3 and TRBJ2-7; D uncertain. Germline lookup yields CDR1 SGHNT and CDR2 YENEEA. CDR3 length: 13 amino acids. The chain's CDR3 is CASSLTRAYEQYF. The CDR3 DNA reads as TGTGCAAGCAGCCTGACAAGAGCCTACGAGCAGTACTTC.

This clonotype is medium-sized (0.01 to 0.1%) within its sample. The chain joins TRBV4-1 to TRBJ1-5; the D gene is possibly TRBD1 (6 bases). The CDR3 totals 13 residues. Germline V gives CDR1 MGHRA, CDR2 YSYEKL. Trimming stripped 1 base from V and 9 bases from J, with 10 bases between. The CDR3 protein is CASSQADRRPQHF. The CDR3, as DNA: TGCGCCAGCAGCCAAGCGGACAGACGGCCCCAGCATTTT.

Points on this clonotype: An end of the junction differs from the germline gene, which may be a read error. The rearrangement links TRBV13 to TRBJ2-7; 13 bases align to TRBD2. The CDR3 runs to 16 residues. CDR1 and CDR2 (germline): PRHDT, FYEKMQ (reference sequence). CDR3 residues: CASSMGLAGISYEHYF. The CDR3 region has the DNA TGTGCCAGCAGCATGGGACTAGCGGGGATATCTTACGAGCATTACTTC.